A selection of T cell receptor beta chains follows, all from one sample in a study of T-cell memory formation after mild COVID-19. TCRdb used MiXCR to reprocess the 5' RACE reads, holding one entry per CDR3 protein. The table records approximately 490,000 distinct CDR3 sequences, around 21% of them present only once. The sequencing input was PBMCs or a T cell subset sorted from them (not recorded which). The receptors were gathered from an adult woman who had mild COVID-19 (a few samples of this study predate the infection). Cell type and time point are not known. Each CDR3 is given with its conserved first and last residue. D genes are given only for firm matches. The listing skips clone size in some rows; elsewhere it reads once, few, many or a size class.

d_call	v_call	j_call	clone_size	cdr3_nt	cdr3_aa
TRBD2	TRBV12-3/TRBV12-4	TRBJ2-4	few	TGTGCCAGCGGACTAGCGGGAGATGCCAAAAACATTCAGTACTTC	CASGLAGDAKNIQYF
NA	TRBV5-1	TRBJ1-3	few	TGCGCCAGCAGCTTGGTCTCCCCCTGGGGGGCGAGCGGAAACACCATATATTTT	CASSLVSPWGASGNTIYF
TRBD2	TRBV12-3/TRBV12-4	TRBJ2-7	NA	TGTGCCAGCGGGGGACTAGCGGGCTCCTACGAGCAGTACTTC	CASGGLAGSYEQYF
TRBD1	TRBV20-1	TRBJ1-2	few	TGCAGTGCGAGACACAGGGGCTATGGCTACACCTTC	CSARHRGYGYTF
NA	TRBV4-1	TRBJ1-5	few	TGCGCCAGCAGCTCCCGCGAACATCTTAGCAATCAGCCCCAGCATTTT	CASSSREHLSNQPQHF
TRBD1	TRBV27	TRBJ1-1	few	TGTGCCAGCAGTTGGAAAGACAGGGGATCCACTGAAGCTTTCTTT	CASSWKDRGSTEAFF
NA	TRBV6-1	TRBJ2-6	few	TGTGCCAGCAGTGAAGCGCGGTTAGGGGCGAGCTCTGGGGCCAACGTCCTGACTTTC	CASSEARLGASSGANVLTF
NA	TRBV6-5	TRBJ2-2	NA	TGTGCCAGCAGTTACCGGAGACGCGGGGAGCTGTTTTTT	CASSYRRRGELFF
NA	TRBV11-2	TRBJ2-1	NA	TGTGCCACATCAAAGACTCCTAGCTCCTACAATGAGCAGTTCTTC	CATSKTPSSYNEQFF
NA	TRBV7-8	TRBJ2-1	many	TGTGCCAGCAGCTTAGCTTATGAGCAGTTCTTC	CASSLAYEQFF
NA	TRBV12-3/TRBV12-4	TRBJ2-7	many	TGTGCCAGCAGTTTAGTTCCCGCTTCCTACGAGCAGTACTTC	CASSLVPASYEQYF
NA	TRBV30	TRBJ1-3	NA	TGTGCCTGGAGTAGTAGGAGCCATTCTGCTGGAAACACCATATATTTT	CAWSSRSHSAGNTIYF
NA	TRBV6-2/TRBV6-3	TRBJ2-7	few	TGTGCCAGCAGTTCCGCGGGCGGGGTGATTTACGAGCAGTACTTC	CASSSAGGVIYEQYF
NA	TRBV5-1	TRBJ2-7	NA	TGCGCCAGCAGCCCATCGAGGGTGGCCTACGAGCAGTACTTC	CASSPSRVAYEQYF
TRBD2	TRBV7-2	TRBJ2-1	NA	TGTGCCAGCAGCTTACTAGCGGGTACTAATGAGCAGTTCTTC	CASSLLAGTNEQFF
TRBD1	TRBV29-1	TRBJ2-1	few	TGCAGCGTTGAACCCCGGGACAGGGGTGTCTATAATGAGCAGTTCTTC	CSVEPRDRGVYNEQFF
NA	TRBV5-1	TRBJ2-1	many	TGCGCCAGCAGCTTGGTAGTGGACAATGAGCAGTTCTTC	CASSLVVDNEQFF
TRBD1	TRBV18	TRBJ2-1	NA	TGTGCCAGCTCACCACTATCGGGACAGGGCGGCCATGAGCAGTTCTTC	CASSPLSGQGGHEQFF
NA	TRBV25-1	TRBJ1-1	NA	TGTGCCAGCAGTGATTACAACTTGGCGCAAAGGACTGAAGCTTTCTTT	CASSDYNLAQRTEAFF
TRBD2	TRBV9	TRBJ2-7	NA	TGTGCCAGCAGCGTAGCAGCGGGACCTACCTACGAGCAGTACTTC	CASSVAAGPTYEQYF
TRBD2	TRBV11-3	TRBJ2-7	NA	TGTGCCAGCAGCCCACCGGGTAATAGCGGGAAATACTACGAGCAGTACTTC	CASSPPGNSGKYYEQYF
NA	TRBV3-1	TRBJ2-7	few	TGTGCCAGCAGCCGGCCCCCGGGGGCGGAATCCTACGAGCAGTACTTC	CASSRPPGAESYEQYF
NA	TRBV6-6	TRBJ2-7	few	TGTGCCAGCAGTTACTCCGGGGACGAGCAGTACTTC	CASSYSGDEQYF
NA	TRBV6-1	TRBJ2-7	NA	TGTGCCAGCACCTTCGAGTACGAGCAGTACTTC	CASTFEYEQYF
NA	TRBV12-3/TRBV12-4	TRBJ1-1	NA	TGTGCCAGCAGGGCTCTCCAGGGGCCGAACACTGAAGCTTTCTTT	CASRALQGPNTEAFF
TRBD2	TRBV7-6	TRBJ2-1	NA	TGTGCCAGCAGCGACGCCGGGACTAGGAGCAATGAGCAGTTCTTC	CASSDAGTRSNEQFF
NA	TRBV5-1	TRBJ1-3	few	TGCGCCAGCAGCTTATCGGGTAACGGAAACACCATATATTTT	CASSLSGNGNTIYF
NA	TRBV7-8	TRBJ2-7	few	TGTGCCACCAGAGGGGGGGACTCCTACGAGCAGTACTTC	CATRGGDSYEQYF
TRBD1	TRBV5-1	TRBJ2-7	many	TGCGCCAGCAGCTTGTACGGGGACAGGAGCAACGAGCAGTACTTC	CASSLYGDRSNEQYF
NA	TRBV11-2	TRBJ2-5	few	TGTGCCAGCAGCTACTACAGGACCCAAGAGACCCAGTACTTC	CASSYYRTQETQYF
TRBD1	TRBV4-3	TRBJ1-2	NA	TGCGCCAGCAGCCAAGAGGGACAGCTGAAAGGCTACACCTTC	CASSQEGQLKGYTF
NA	TRBV30	TRBJ2-7	few	TGTGCCTGGACCAAAACCTACGAGCAGTACTTC	CAWTKTYEQYF
NA	TRBV7-9	TRBJ2-1	few	TGTGCCAGCAGACCCAACGGAGGGGGTGCGACGAATGAGCAGTTCTTC	CASRPNGGGATNEQFF
NA	TRBV25-1	TRBJ2-5	few	TGTGCCAGCAGTGAATACTCGGGGACTCAGACCCAGTACTTC	CASSEYSGTQTQYF
NA	TRBV7-8	TRBJ1-6	NA	TGTGCCAGCAGCCCCACTGGGGGACGGGGGAATTCACCCCTCCACTTT	CASSPTGGRGNSPLHF
NA	TRBV7-8	TRBJ2-4	NA	TGTGCCAGCAGCACTGGGGCCGGGGGCGGCATTCAGTACTTC	CASSTGAGGGIQYF
TRBD2	TRBV13	TRBJ2-2	few	TGTGCCAGCAGCTTAGTATCTAGCGGGAGAGTTGTCGGGGAGCTGTTTTTT	CASSLVSSGRVVGELFF
TRBD2	TRBV6-6	TRBJ2-3	NA	TGTGCCAGCATTTTAGCGGGAGTCCCTGATACGCAGTATTTT	CASILAGVPDTQYF
NA	TRBV5-1	TRBJ1-5	NA	TGCGCCAGCAGCTTGGGAACCTCGGATGGAGGCCAGCCCCAGCATTTT	CASSLGTSDGGQPQHF
NA	TRBV30	TRBJ1-2	NA	TGTGCCTGGAGTGTAGGGCCAGGAGGAAACTATGGCTACACCTTC	CAWSVGPGGNYGYTF
TRBD2	TRBV4-3	TRBJ2-7	NA	TGCGCCAGCAGCCAAGAACTAGCGAAGACCTACGAGCAGTACTTC	CASSQELAKTYEQYF
TRBD1	TRBV6-5	TRBJ2-2	NA	TGTGCCAGCACCCCTACTGGACCGGGACAGAAGAACACCGGGGAGCTGTTTTTT	CASTPTGPGQKNTGELFF
TRBD2	TRBV11-3	TRBJ2-1	NA	TGTGCCAGCACCCCCCGACTAGCGGGAAACAATGAGCAGTTCTTC	CASTPRLAGNNEQFF
TRBD2	TRBV20-1	TRBJ2-7	few	TGCAGTGCTGGCATACTAGCGGGGGGCTCCTACGAGCAGTACTTC	CSAGILAGGSYEQYF
NA	TRBV29-1	TRBJ1-4	few	TGCAGCGTTGAAGTCCGCGATTCAACTGAAAAACTGTTTTTT	CSVEVRDSTEKLFF
NA	TRBV20-1	TRBJ2-3	few	TGCAGTGCAACCGTTCTGACAAGGGCACAAGATACGCAGTATTTT	CSATVLTRAQDTQYF
TRBD2	TRBV4-3	TRBJ2-7	few	TGCGCCAGCAGCCCGCAACTAGCGGAGAGGGGCGAGCAGTACTTC	CASSPQLAERGEQYF
TRBD2	TRBV6-5	TRBJ2-5	NA	TGTGCCAGCAGTTACCGGAGCTGGTCCGGGAGGGAGACCCAGTACTTC	CASSYRSWSGRETQYF
NA	TRBV10-3	TRBJ2-1	few	TGTGCCATCAGTGAGTCGGGTCTGAAAAGGTTGGAGCAGTTCTTC	CAISESGLKRLEQFF
TRBD2	TRBV7-6	TRBJ2-3	few	TGTGCCAGCAGCTTAGGGCGGGAGCTAAGCACAGATACGCAGTATTTT	CASSLGRELSTDTQYF
TRBD1	TRBV10-3	TRBJ1-1	NA	TGTGCCACCCAGGACCAGGGGGAGGGCACTGAAGCTTTCTTT	CATQDQGEGTEAFF
NA	TRBV12-3/TRBV12-4	TRBJ2-2	many	TGTGCCAGCAGTTCCCTCGCGGGGAACACCGGGGAGCTGTTTTTT	CASSSLAGNTGELFF
NA	TRBV11-2	TRBJ2-1	NA	TGTGCCAGCAGCTTAGATCCTAGCCTTTGGGAGCAGTTCTTC	CASSLDPSLWEQFF